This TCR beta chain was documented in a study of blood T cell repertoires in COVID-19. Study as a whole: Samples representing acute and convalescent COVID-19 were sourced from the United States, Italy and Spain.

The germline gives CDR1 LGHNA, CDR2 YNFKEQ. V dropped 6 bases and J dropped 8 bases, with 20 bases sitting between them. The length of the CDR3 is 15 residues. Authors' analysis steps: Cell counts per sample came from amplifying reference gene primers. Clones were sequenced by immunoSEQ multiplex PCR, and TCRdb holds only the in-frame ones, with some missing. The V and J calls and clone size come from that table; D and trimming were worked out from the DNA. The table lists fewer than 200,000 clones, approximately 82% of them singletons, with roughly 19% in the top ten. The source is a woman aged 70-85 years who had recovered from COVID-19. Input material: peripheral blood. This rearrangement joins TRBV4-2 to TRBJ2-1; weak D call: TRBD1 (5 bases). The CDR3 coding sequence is TGTGCCAGCAGTACCAGGGCCGCCTTGGGCGATGAGCAGTTCTTC. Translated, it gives CASSTRAALGDEQFF.